This T cell receptor beta chain was retrieved from a study of beta chain features in type 1 diabetes. Whole-study findings and limits: In all four CD4+ subsets, TCRB CDR3 length was significantly, moderately reduced in type 1 diabetes.

To note about this clone: Antigen unknown.

The V gene's germline CDR1 is SGDLS and CDR2 YYNGEE. Trimming left V 0 bases short and J 2 bases short, with 6 bases between. This CDR3 spans 14 amino acids. TCRB transcripts that were expressed got sequenced, as all of the isolated RNA had been reverse transcribed. Here immunoSEQ multiplex PCR was the method, and the copy in TCRdb shows in-frame clones only, minus some. The sample carries over 200,000 clones, roughly a tenth recorded once. Source material: naive CD4+ T cells from blood. The chain couples TRBV9 to TRBJ1-3; D call uncertain. The receptor comes from a man aged 25 to 40 with type 1 diabetes. The CDR3 DNA sequence: TGTGCCAGCAGCGTAGCCGCGGCTGGAAACACCATATATTTT. As protein: CASSVAAAGNTIYF.